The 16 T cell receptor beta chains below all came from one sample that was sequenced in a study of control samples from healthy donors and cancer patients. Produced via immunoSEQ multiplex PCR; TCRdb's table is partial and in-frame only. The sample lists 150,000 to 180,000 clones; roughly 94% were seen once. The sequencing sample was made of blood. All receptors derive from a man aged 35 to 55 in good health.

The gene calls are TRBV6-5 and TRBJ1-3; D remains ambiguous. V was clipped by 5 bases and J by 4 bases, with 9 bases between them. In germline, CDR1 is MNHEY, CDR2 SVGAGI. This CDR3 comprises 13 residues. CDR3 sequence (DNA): TGTGCCAGCAGTACCTCGGCCGGAAACACCATATATTTT. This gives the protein CASSTSAGNTIYF.

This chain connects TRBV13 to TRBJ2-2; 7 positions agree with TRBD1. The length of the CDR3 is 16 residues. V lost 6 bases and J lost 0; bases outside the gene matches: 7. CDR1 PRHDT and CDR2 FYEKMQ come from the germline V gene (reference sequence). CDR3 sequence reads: CASSHAGTANTGELFF. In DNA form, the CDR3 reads TGTGCCAGCAGTCACGCCGGGACAGCGAACACCGGGGAGCTGTTTTTT. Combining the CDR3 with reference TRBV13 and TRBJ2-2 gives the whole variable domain AAGVIQSPRHLIKEKRETATLKCYPIPRHDTVYWYQQGPGQDPQFLISFYEKMQSDKGSIPDRFSAQQFSDYHSELNMSSLELGDSALYFCASSHAGTANTGELFFGEGSRLTVL.

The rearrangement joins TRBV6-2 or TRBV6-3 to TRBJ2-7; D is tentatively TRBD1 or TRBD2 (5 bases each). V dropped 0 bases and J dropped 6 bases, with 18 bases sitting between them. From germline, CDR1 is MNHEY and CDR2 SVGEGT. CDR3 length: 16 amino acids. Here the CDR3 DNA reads TGTGCCAGCAGTTACTCTTCGGGGCAGTGGAGCGGCGAGCAGTACTTC. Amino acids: CASSYSSGQWSGEQYF.

The CDR3 here is CASSLLEGETQYF. CDR3 sequence (DNA): TGTGCCAGCAGCCTACTAGAGGGAGAGACCCAGTACTTC. The chain combines TRBV5-4 with TRBJ2-5, with D perhaps matching TRBD2 (5 bases). Germline CDR1 and CDR2: SGHNT and YYREEE (reference sequence). The CDR3 extends over 13 amino acids. V lost 4 bases, J lost 4 bases, and 11 bases lay in between.

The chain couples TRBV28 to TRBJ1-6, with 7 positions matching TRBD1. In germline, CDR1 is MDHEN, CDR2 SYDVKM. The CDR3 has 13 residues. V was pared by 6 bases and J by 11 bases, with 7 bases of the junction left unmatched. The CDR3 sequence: CASRQGLDPPLHF. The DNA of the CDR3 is TGTGCCAGCAGACAGGGGCTCGATCCACCCCTCCACTTT.

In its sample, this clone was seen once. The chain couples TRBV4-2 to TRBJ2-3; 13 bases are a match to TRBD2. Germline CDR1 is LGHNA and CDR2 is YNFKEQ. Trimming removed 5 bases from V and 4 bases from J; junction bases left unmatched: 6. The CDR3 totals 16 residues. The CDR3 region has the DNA TGTGCCAGCAGCGGAAGGACTAGCGGGGGATCAGATACGCAGTATTTT. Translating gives CASSGRTSGGSDTQYF.

The chain's CDR3 is CASTSDRQNYGYTF. The CDR3 bases are TGTGCCAGCACCTCGGACAGACAGAACTATGGCTACACCTTC. This chain joins TRBV7-2 and TRBJ1-2, with D tentatively TRBD1 (6 bases). Trimming stripped 7 bases from V and 2 bases from J, with 14 bases between. The CDR3 spans 14 residues. Looked up from germline, CDR1 is SGHTA and CDR2 is FQGNSA.

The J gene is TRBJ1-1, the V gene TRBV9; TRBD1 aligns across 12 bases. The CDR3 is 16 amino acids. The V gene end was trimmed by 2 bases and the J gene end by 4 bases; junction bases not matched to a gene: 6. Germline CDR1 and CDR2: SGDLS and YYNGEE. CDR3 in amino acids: CASSVGQGASSTEAFF. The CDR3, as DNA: TGTGCCAGCAGCGTGGGACAGGGGGCTAGTAGCACTGAAGCTTTCTTT.

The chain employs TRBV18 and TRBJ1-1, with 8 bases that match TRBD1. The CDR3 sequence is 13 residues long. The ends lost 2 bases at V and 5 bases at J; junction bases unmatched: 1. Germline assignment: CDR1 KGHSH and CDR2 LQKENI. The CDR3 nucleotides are TGTGCCAGCTCACCAACAGGGGGGACTGAAGCTTTCTTT. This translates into CASSPTGGTEAFF.

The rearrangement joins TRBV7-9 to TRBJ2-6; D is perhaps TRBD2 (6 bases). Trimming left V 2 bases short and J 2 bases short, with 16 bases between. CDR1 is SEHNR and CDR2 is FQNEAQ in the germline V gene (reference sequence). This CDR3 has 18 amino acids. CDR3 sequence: CASSLWTVREAGANVLTF. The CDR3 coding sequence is TGTGCCAGCAGCTTATGGACCGTGAGGGAGGCTGGGGCCAACGTCCTGACTTTC.

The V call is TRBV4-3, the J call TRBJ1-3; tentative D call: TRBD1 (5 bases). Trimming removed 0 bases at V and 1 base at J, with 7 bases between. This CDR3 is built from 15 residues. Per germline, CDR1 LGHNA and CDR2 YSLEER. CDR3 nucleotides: TGCGCCAGCAGCCAAGAGAGGGGATCTGGAAACACCATATATTTT. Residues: CASSQERGSGNTIYF.

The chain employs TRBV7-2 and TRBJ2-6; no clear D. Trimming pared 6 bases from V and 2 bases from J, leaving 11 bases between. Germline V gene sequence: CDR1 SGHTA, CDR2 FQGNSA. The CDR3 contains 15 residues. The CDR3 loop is CASSSDRTGANVLTF. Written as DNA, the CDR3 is TGTGCCAGCAGTTCCGACCGTACTGGGGCCAACGTCCTGACTTTC.

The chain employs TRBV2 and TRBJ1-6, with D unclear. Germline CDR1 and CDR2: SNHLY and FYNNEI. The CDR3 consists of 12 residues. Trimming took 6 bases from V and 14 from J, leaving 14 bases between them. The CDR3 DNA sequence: TGTGCCAGCAGCCCTGACGGTGAGACCCTCCACTTT. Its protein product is CASSPDGETLHF. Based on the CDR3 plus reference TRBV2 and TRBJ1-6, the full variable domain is EPEVTQTPSHQVTQMGQEVILRCVPISNHLYFYWYRQILGQKVEFLVSFYNNEISEKSEIFDDQFSVERPDGSNFTLKIRSTKLEDSAMYFCASSPDGETLHFGNGTRLTVT.

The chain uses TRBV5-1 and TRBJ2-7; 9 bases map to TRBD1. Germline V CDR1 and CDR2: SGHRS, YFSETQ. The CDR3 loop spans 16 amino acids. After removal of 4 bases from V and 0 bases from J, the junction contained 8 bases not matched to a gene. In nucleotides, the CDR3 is TGCGCCAGCAGCCTTCGGGACAGGGCGAGCTCCTACGAGCAGTACTTC. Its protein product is CASSLRDRASSYEQYF.

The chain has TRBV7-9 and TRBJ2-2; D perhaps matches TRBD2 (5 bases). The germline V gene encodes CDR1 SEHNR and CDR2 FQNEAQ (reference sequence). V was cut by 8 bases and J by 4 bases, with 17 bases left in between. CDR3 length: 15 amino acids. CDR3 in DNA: TGTGCCAGCCCTCTCGGGGAAGTAGGCACCGGGGAGCTGTTTTTT. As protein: CASPLGEVGTGELFF.

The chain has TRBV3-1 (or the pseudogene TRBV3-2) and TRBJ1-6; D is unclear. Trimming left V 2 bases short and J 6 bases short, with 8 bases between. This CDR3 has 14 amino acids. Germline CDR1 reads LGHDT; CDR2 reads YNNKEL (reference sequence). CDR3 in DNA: TGTGCCAGCAGCCAATCGTTCGCTAATTCACCCCTCCACTTT. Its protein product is CASSQSFANSPLHF.